Below are 11 T cell receptor beta chains sequenced from a single sample in a study of T cell repertoires in cytomegalovirus infection. TCRdb re-called the reads through MiXCR, storing one row per CDR3 protein. In the table there are 150,000 to 160,000 distinct CDR3 sequences, 23% of which are singletons. Specimen: PBMCs. These receptor sequences come from a human donor in good health (CMV status not recorded). Some clones in this sample may be carry-over from other donors' samples.

The chain uses TRBV29-1 and TRBJ2-7, with D perhaps given as TRBD1 or TRBD2 (5 bases each). Looked up from germline, CDR1 is SQVTM and CDR2 is ANQGSEA. Between the trimmed V and J ends, which lost 6 bases and 1 base, there was a span of 13 bases. CDR3 length: 13 amino acids. CDR3 loop: CSVGPTESYEQYF. CDR3 sequence (DNA): TGCAGCGTGGGACCGACAGAGTCCTACGAGCAGTACTTC.

The genes are TRBV12-3 or TRBV12-4 and TRBJ2-1; D remains unclear. Trimming took 4 bases from V and 10 from J, leaving 17 bases between them. The CDR3 has 14 residues. This CDR3 is CASSSYTSTEEQFF. In nucleotides, the CDR3 is TGTGCCAGCAGTTCCTACACTTCGACGGAGGAGCAGTTCTTC.

A few counts support this clonotype. V is TRBV3-1 and J is TRBJ2-7; no firm D call. CDR1 and CDR2 from the germline V gene are LGHDT and YNNKEL (reference sequence). The CDR3 consists of 15 residues. V was pared by 1 base and J by 0 bases, with 10 bases between. CDR3 sequence reads: CASSQGPVGSYEQYF. In DNA, the CDR3 is TGTGCCAGCAGCCAAGGCCCGGTCGGCTCCTACGAGCAGTACTTC.

This clonotype was seen a handful of times. This rearrangement joins TRBV7-6 to TRBJ1-1; no clear D gene. This CDR3 spans 13 amino acids. Trimming left V 2 bases short and J 4 bases short, with 8 bases between. Germline V gene lookup returns CDR1 SGHVS and CDR2 FNYEAQ. CDR3 protein: CASSLSGVTEAFF. The CDR3 region has the DNA TGTGCCAGCAGCTTAAGCGGGGTCACTGAAGCTTTCTTT.

The J gene is TRBJ1-2, the V gene TRBV7-8; D not certain. CDR3 length: 16 residues. CDR1 and CDR2 (germline): SGHVS, FQNEAQ. Trimming pared 1 base from V and 4 bases from J, leaving 16 bases between. CDR3 residues: CASSLERWKGPYGYTF. In nucleotides, the CDR3 is TGTGCCAGCAGCTTAGAGAGGTGGAAAGGGCCCTATGGCTACACCTTC. The variable domain in full, with the rest retrieved from reference TRBV7-8 and TRBJ1-2, is GAGVSQSPRYKVAKRGQDVALRCDPISGHVSLFWYQQALGQGPEFLTYFQNEAQLDKSGLPSDRFFAERPEGSVSTLKIQRTQQEDSAVYLCASSLERWKGPYGYTFGSGTRLTVV.

This clonotype came up many times. DNA for the CDR3: TGTGCCAGCAGCTTAGCGCGAGGGACAGGGGATGAAAAACTGTTTTTT. This translates into CASSLARGTGDEKLFF. The chain joins TRBV7-8 to TRBJ1-4, with 10 bases that match TRBD1. The germline gives CDR1 SGHVS, CDR2 FQNEAQ. The CDR3 is 16 amino acids. Trimming took 0 bases from V and 6 from J; bases not matched to a gene: 4.

This chain uses TRBV29-1 with TRBJ2-1, with 7 bases lining up with TRBD2. CDR1 SQVTM and CDR2 ANQGSEA come from the germline V gene. V gave up 2 bases and J gave up 9 bases; unmatched junction bases: 7. This CDR3 has 13 amino acids. The CDR3 loop reads CSVELAVQAEQFF. In nucleotides, the CDR3 is TGCAGCGTTGAACTAGCGGTACAAGCTGAGCAGTTCTTC.

The V call is TRBV28, the J call TRBJ1-4, with TRBD1 matching 7 bases. V was clipped by 6 bases and J by 0 bases; unmatched bases: 7. Germline V CDR1 and CDR2: MDHEN, SYDVKM. The CDR3 is 16 residues long. CDR3 nucleotides: TGTGCCAGCAGCACATCAGGGGGGGCAACTAATGAAAAACTGTTTTTT. This encodes CASSTSGGATNEKLFF.

This clonotype was detected many times. This sequence joins TRBV2 and TRBJ2-5; possibly TRBD2 for D (7 bases). V lost 1 base to trimming and J lost 6 bases, with 9 bases between them. CDR3 length: 13 residues. The germline gives CDR1 SNHLY, CDR2 FYNNEI. DNA of the CDR3: TGTGCCAGCAGTGAAGTGGGGGGGCAGACCCAGTACTTC. Translation gives CASSEVGGQTQYF. The variable domain in full, completed from reference TRBV2 and TRBJ2-5, reads EPEVTQTPSHQVTQMGQEVILRCVPISNHLYFYWYRQILGQKVEFLVSFYNNEISEKSEIFDDQFSVERPDGSNFTLKIRSTKLEDSAMYFCASSEVGGQTQYFGPGTRLLVL.

This chain joins TRBV11-2 and TRBJ1-2; TRBD1 agrees at 9 bases. Germline-derived CDR1 and CDR2 are SGHAT and FQNNGV. V shed 2 bases and J 3 bases; nucleotides not matched to a gene: 10. The CDR3 consists of 17 residues. In DNA form, the CDR3 reads TGTGCCAGCAGCTTAACCTCTACAGGGGGCTTTGACTATGGCTACACCTTC. Translation: CASSLTSTGGFDYGYTF. The complete variable domain, with remaining parts taken from reference TRBV11-2 and TRBJ1-2, reads EAGVAQSPRYKIIEKRQSVAFWCNPISGHATLYWYQQILGQGPKLLIQFQNNGVVDDSQLPKDRFSAERLKGVDSTLKIQPAKLEDSAVYLCASSLTSTGGFDYGYTFGSGTRLTVV.

This clonotype has ten or more counts. The CDR3 coding sequence is TGTGCCAGCAGCAAACCCGTGACAGGGGGAGGGGAGACCCAGTACTTC. This codes for CASSKPVTGGGETQYF. The chain employs TRBV7-2 and TRBJ2-5, with 9 bases that match TRBD1. Germline V gene data show CDR1 as SGHTA and CDR2 as FQGNSA. The CDR3 sequence is 16 residues long. Trimming at V came to 5 bases and at J to 5 bases, leaving 12 bases not matched to a gene.